These 14 T cell receptor beta chains share one sample of origin, sequenced in a study of T-cell memory formation after mild COVID-19. TCRdb ran MiXCR on the 5' RACE reads and lists one entry per CDR3 protein. Here the sample spans about 560,000 distinct CDR3 sequences, about a sixth being singletons. Sequencing was performed on PBMCs or a T cell subset sorted from them (not recorded which). The origin of the receptors is an adult woman who had mild COVID-19 (a few samples of this study predate the infection). Cell type and time point are not known.

The chain uses TRBV29-1 and TRBJ1-1; no firm D call. The CDR3 runs 13 residues. The V gene lost 6 bases and the J gene lost 4 bases, with 15 bases spanning the gap. CDR1 and CDR2 from the germline V gene are SQVTM and ANQGSEA. The CDR3 sequence is CSVPNSVGTEAFF. The CDR3 coding sequence is TGCAGCGTGCCCAACAGCGTGGGCACTGAAGCTTTCTTT.

The chain combines TRBV7-9 with TRBJ2-5, with 7 bases aligning to TRBD1. This CDR3 has 15 residues. With V trimmed by 4 bases and J by 1 base, 6 bases remained unmatched. Germline lookup yields CDR1 SEHNR and CDR2 FQNEAQ (reference sequence). The CDR3 loop reads CASSYRQGSQETQYF. In nucleotides, the CDR3 is TGTGCCAGCAGCTATCGACAGGGTTCCCAAGAGACCCAGTACTTC.

The CDR3 region is CATQRDYGYTF. The CDR3 nucleotides read TGTGCCACCCAGAGGGACTATGGCTACACCTTC. The chain recombines TRBV6-5 with TRBJ1-2, with D unclear. The V gene lost 10 bases and the J gene lost 3 bases, with 9 bases spanning the gap. This CDR3 comprises 11 residues. The V gene's germline CDR1 is MNHEY and CDR2 SVGAGI.

This clonotype was counted many times. This rearrangement joins TRBV20-1 to TRBJ2-7; TRBD2 is a possible D gene (6 bases). With 6 bases removed from V and 2 bases from J, the gap between germline ends came to 14 bases. The germline V gene has CDR1 DFQATT and CDR2 SNEGSKA (reference sequence). The CDR3 covers 13 residues. In DNA form, the CDR3 reads TGCAGTGCCCCCCCCGGGGGAACCTACGAGCAGTACTTC. Translated, it gives CSAPPGGTYEQYF.

This clonotype was observed many times. The genes are TRBV4-1 and TRBJ1-5, with 7 bases lining up with TRBD1. The germline V gene has CDR1 MGHRA and CDR2 YSYEKL. Losses at the gene ends were 4 bases for V and 2 bases for J; bases not matched to a gene: 5. The CDR3 length is 15 residues. The chain's CDR3 is CASSPQGPGNQPQHF. CDR3 bases: TGCGCCAGCAGCCCACAGGGGCCTGGCAATCAGCCCCAGCATTTT.

This clonotype showed up just once. This chain connects TRBV24-1 to TRBJ2-7; no reliable D call. Germline loops: CDR1 KGHDR, CDR2 SFDVKD. The CDR3 runs 12 residues. Trimming stripped 9 bases from V and 0 bases from J, with 8 bases between. CDR3 in DNA: TGTGCCACCGCTGGAAGCTCCTACGAGCAGTACTTC. The encoded protein is CATAGSSYEQYF.

The DNA of the CDR3 is TGTGCCAGCAGCTTTCAGGGGACAACCCTTAGCGGAAACACCATATATTTT. Translated, it gives CASSFQGTTLSGNTIYF. The gene calls are TRBV7-9 and TRBJ1-3, with a weak D call TRBD1 (6 bases). Trimming took off 3 bases at V and 4 bases at J, with 19 bases between the two ends. Germline assignment: CDR1 SEHNR and CDR2 FQNEAQ (reference sequence). CDR3 length equals 17 residues.

V usage is TRBV3-1 and J usage is TRBJ1-1; 9 positions agree with TRBD1. Germline lookup yields CDR1 LGHDT and CDR2 YNNKEL (reference sequence). There are 14 residues in the CDR3. J was trimmed by 4 bases and V by 3 bases; bases with no gene match: 3. For the CDR3, the DNA is TGTGCCAGCAGCCACTTGACAGGGGGCACTGAAGCTTTCTTT. Translating it yields CASSHLTGGTEAFF.

CDR3 loop: CATSREGQSTDTQYF. Written as DNA, the CDR3 is TGTGCCACCAGCAGAGAGGGACAGAGCACAGATACGCAGTATTTT. The chain employs TRBV15 and TRBJ2-3; 7 nucleotides agree with TRBD1. The V segment lost 0 bases and the J segment 0 bases; nucleotides outside the gene matches: 0. The CDR3 length is 15 residues. CDR1 is LNHNV and CDR2 is YYDKDF in the germline V gene (reference sequence).

This clonotype has more than one count but fewer than ten. The chain recombines TRBV6-5 with TRBJ2-1, with 7 bases aligning to TRBD2. Trimming removed 0 bases from V and 8 bases from J; junction bases left unmatched: 4. CDR1 is MNHEY and CDR2 is SVGAGI in the germline V gene. This CDR3 has 14 residues. The CDR3 reads CASSYSGGSDEQFF. DNA of the CDR3: TGTGCCAGCAGTTACTCGGGGGGGAGCGATGAGCAGTTCTTC.

This clonotype was picked up a small number of times. CDR3 sequence reads: CASSPSRTRSLNEQFF. CDR3 sequence (DNA): TGTGCCAGCAGCCCGAGTAGGACTAGATCTCTCAATGAGCAGTTCTTC. The V and J genes are TRBV11-2 and TRBJ2-1; the match to TRBD2 covers 7 bases. Trimming cost V 5 bases and J 6 bases; bases outside gene matches: 13. Germline V gene data show CDR1 as SGHAT and CDR2 as FQNNGV. The CDR3 is made up of 16 amino acids.

The CDR3 coding sequence is TGTGCCAGCTCACCACCAGCCACTAGCGGGAGGGGTGATACGCAGTATTTT. The encoded protein is CASSPPATSGRGDTQYF. This chain uses TRBV18 with TRBJ2-3; 13 bases map to TRBD2. Germline V gene lookup returns CDR1 KGHSH and CDR2 LQKENI. V lost 0 bases to trimming and J lost 6 bases; unmatched junction nucleotides: 6. The CDR3 runs to 17 residues.

This rearrangement joins TRBV7-9 to TRBJ2-1; a possible D gene is TRBD2 (6 bases). This CDR3 has 14 residues. V was pared by 1 base and J by 11 bases, with 15 bases between. Germline V CDR1 and CDR2: SEHNR, FQNEAQ (reference sequence). The CDR3, as DNA: TGTGCCAGCAGCTTAGTGGGGACTCCCAACCAGCAGTTCTTC. It codes for CASSLVGTPNQQFF. The entire variable domain, with the rest obtained from reference TRBV7-9 and TRBJ2-1, is as follows: DTGVSQNPRHKITKRGQNVTFRCDPISEHNRLYWYRQTLGQGPEFLTYFQNEAQLEKSRLLSDRFSAERPKGSFSTLEIQRTEQGDSAMYLCASSLVGTPNQQFFGPGTRLTVL.

The chain combines TRBV5-1 with TRBJ2-1; D might be TRBD2 (6 bases). From germline, CDR1 is SGHRS and CDR2 YFSETQ. This CDR3 spans 15 amino acids. Trimming cost V 3 bases and J 5 bases, with 15 bases left between them. As DNA, the CDR3 is TGCGCCAGCAGCTCGGATACCGGGACTCACAATGAGCAGTTCTTC. Encoded protein: CASSSDTGTHNEQFF.